A selection of T cell receptor beta chains follows, all from one sample in a study of blood T cell repertoires in COVID-19. TCRdb's copy holds only in-frame clones and misses some; the assay was immunoSEQ multiplex PCR. This sample has over 200,000 clones, with about 88% found just once. The material sequenced was peripheral blood. These receptors all stem from a man in his forties with active or convalescent COVID-19. CDR3s include the opening cysteine and the closing phenylalanine or tryptophan. A D gene is named only where the DNA matches it firmly. Clone size is given for some rows only: seen once, a few or many times, or a class if the clone is expanded.

j_gene: TRBJ2-7; abundance: .; v_gene: TRBV18; d_gene: TRBD1; CDR3nt: TGTGCCAGCTCACCCCAGGGACAGGGGGGAGAGCAGTACTTC; CDR3aa: CASSPQGQGGEQYF
j_gene: TRBJ1-6; abundance: .; v_gene: TRBV29-1; d_gene: .; CDR3nt: TGCAGCGTTGTAGCGGGAACCTCAGGGGATTCACCCCTCCACTTT; CDR3aa: CSVVAGTSGDSPLHF
j_gene: TRBJ2-7; abundance: few; v_gene: TRBV7-9; d_gene: TRBD2; CDR3nt: TGTGCCAGCAGCACGATAGGACTAGCGGCCCCCTACGAGCAGTACTTC; CDR3aa: CASSTIGLAAPYEQYF
j_gene: TRBJ1-2; abundance: .; v_gene: TRBV11-2; d_gene: .; CDR3nt: TGTGCCAGCAGCTCCCCCCGGGAGGGATTAAACTATGGCTACACCTTC; CDR3aa: CASSSPREGLNYGYTF
j_gene: TRBJ1-1; abundance: .; v_gene: TRBV27; d_gene: .; CDR3nt: TGTGCCAGCAGTTTTGACGGACAGTTTGGGAACACTGAAGCTTTCTTT; CDR3aa: CASSFDGQFGNTEAFF
j_gene: TRBJ2-5; abundance: .; v_gene: TRBV12-3/TRBV12-4; d_gene: .; CDR3nt: TGTGCCAGCATGCAGGGTTTGAGGGAGACCCAGTACTTC; CDR3aa: CASMQGLRETQYF
j_gene: TRBJ1-4; abundance: .; v_gene: TRBV5-1; d_gene: .; CDR3nt: TGCGCCAGCAGCTGGTACAGTCCAACTAATGAAAAACTGTTTTTT; CDR3aa: CASSWYSPTNEKLFF
j_gene: TRBJ2-2; abundance: .; v_gene: TRBV7-2; d_gene: TRBD1; CDR3nt: TGTGCCAGCAGCTTGCCGGGACAGGGTAGCGGGGAGCTGTTTTTT; CDR3aa: CASSLPGQGSGELFF
j_gene: TRBJ2-5; abundance: few; v_gene: TRBV5-1; d_gene: TRBD2; CDR3nt: TGCGCCAGCAGCTTCGACCCACTAGCGGGGGGGCAGGAGACCCAGTACTTC; CDR3aa: CASSFDPLAGGQETQYF
j_gene: TRBJ1-5; abundance: .; v_gene: TRBV2; d_gene: .; CDR3nt: TGTGCCAGCAGTGAATGGGAGGGCAATCAGCCCCAGCATTTT; CDR3aa: CASSEWEGNQPQHF
j_gene: TRBJ1-1; abundance: once; v_gene: TRBV30; d_gene: .; CDR3nt: TGTGCCTGGATTTATTACCAGGGATCGTTCCCACCTGAAGCTTTCTTT; CDR3aa: CAWIYYQGSFPPEAFF
j_gene: TRBJ2-7; abundance: .; v_gene: TRBV28; d_gene: .; CDR3nt: TGTGCCAGCAGTTTATCATCCGACCCGCAGACTTACGAGCAGTACTTC; CDR3aa: CASSLSSDPQTYEQYF
j_gene: TRBJ2-1; abundance: .; v_gene: TRBV30; d_gene: .; CDR3nt: TGTGCCGGACGCCGGAAAGGGGGTTCCTCCTACAATGAGCAGTTCTTC; CDR3aa: CAGRRKGGSSYNEQFF
j_gene: TRBJ1-4; abundance: .; v_gene: TRBV7-9; d_gene: TRBD1; CDR3nt: TGTGCCAGCAGCTCGGACAGGAGGGGAGAAAAACTGTTTTTT; CDR3aa: CASSSDRRGEKLFF
j_gene: TRBJ1-1; abundance: once; v_gene: TRBV11-2; d_gene: TRBD1; CDR3nt: TGTGCCAGCAGCATAGGACAGGGGGCAGAGACTGAAGCTTTCTTT; CDR3aa: CASSIGQGAETEAFF
j_gene: TRBJ2-3; abundance: few; v_gene: TRBV4-1; d_gene: .; CDR3nt: TGCGCCAGCAGCCAAGAGGTAACAGGGTACGGGGCAGATACGCAGTATTTT; CDR3aa: CASSQEVTGYGADTQYF
j_gene: TRBJ2-1; abundance: .; v_gene: TRBV19; d_gene: TRBD2; CDR3nt: TGTGCCAGTAGTATAGATCTGGCTAGCGGGAGATGGAATGAGCAGTTCTTC; CDR3aa: CASSIDLASGRWNEQFF
j_gene: TRBJ2-7; abundance: .; v_gene: TRBV7-3; d_gene: .; CDR3nt: TGTGCCAGCAGCTTCGAGGCGTTCGACGAGCAGTACTTC; CDR3aa: CASSFEAFDEQYF
j_gene: TRBJ1-6; abundance: few; v_gene: TRBV10-1; d_gene: .; CDR3nt: TGCGCCAGCAGTGTGACACTGTATTCACCCCTCCACTTT; CDR3aa: CASSVTLYSPLHF